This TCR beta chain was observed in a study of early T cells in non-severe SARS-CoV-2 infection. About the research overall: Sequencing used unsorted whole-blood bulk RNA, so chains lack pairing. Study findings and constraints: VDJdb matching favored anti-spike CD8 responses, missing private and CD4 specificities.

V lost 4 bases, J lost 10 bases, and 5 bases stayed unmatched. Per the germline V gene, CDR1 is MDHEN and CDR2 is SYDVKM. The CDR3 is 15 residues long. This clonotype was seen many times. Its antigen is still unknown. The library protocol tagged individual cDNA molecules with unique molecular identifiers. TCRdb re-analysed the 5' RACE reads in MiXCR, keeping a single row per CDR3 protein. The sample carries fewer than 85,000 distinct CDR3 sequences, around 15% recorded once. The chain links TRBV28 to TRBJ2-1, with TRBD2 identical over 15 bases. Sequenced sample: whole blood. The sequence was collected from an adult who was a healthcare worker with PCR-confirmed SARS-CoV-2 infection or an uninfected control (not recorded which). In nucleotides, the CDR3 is TGTGCCAGCAGTTCCCCGGGACTAGCGGGAGGAGAGCAGTTCTTC. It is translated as CASSSPGLAGGEQFF.